This T cell receptor beta chain was documented in a study of T cell repertoires in cytomegalovirus infection. On the study more broadly: Shared public TCR beta signatures pointed to both CMV infection and a matching HLA type. Whole-study results and caveats: The response measured ex vivo was dominated by TCR beta clonotypes (HLA-C-restricted and CMV-specific). Frequencies of public TCR beta families were cumulated, and this identified carriers of CMV plus the relevant HLA.

This clonotype came up once. Its antigen is as yet unknown. With a much larger clone just one base away, this may be a read error. One entry per CDR3 protein, called by TCRdb with MiXCR from the reads. The sample contains approximately 240,000 distinct CDR3 sequences, 10% to 15% of which appear only once. Germline lookup yields CDR1 MNHEY and CDR2 SVGEGT. CDR3 length equals 13 residues. The ends were cut back, 8 bases at V and 8 bases at J, with 16 bases in the middle. The chain recombines TRBV6-2 or TRBV6-3 with TRBJ2-1, with D perhaps TRBD1 or TRBD2 (5 bases each). The specimen sequenced was PBMCs. The sequence was collected from a human donor in good health (CMV status not recorded). Some clones in this sample may be carry-over from other donors' samples. The CDR3 DNA reads as TGTGCCAGCTCCCCCCTAGTGGGGGATGAGCAGTTCTTC. The encoded protein is CASSPLVGDEQFF.